A selection of T cell receptor beta chains follows, all from one sample in a study of T cell repertoires in cytomegalovirus infection. A single record per CDR3 protein comes from TCRdb applying MiXCR to the reads. The sample carries hundreds of thousands of distinct CDR3 sequences, approximately 30% recorded once. The sample consisted of PBMCs. These receptors all come from a human donor in good health (CMV status not recorded). Some clones in this sample may be carry-over from other donors' samples. Each CDR3 is given without its conserved first and last residue. D genes are given only for firm matches. Expanded clones get a size class; other rows say once, few or many, or leave the size out.

>.|many|TRBV11-2
ASSWASYEQF
>.|few|TRBV4-1
ASSQDPGARTEAF
>.|few|TRBV7-9
ASSPVPPGTDTQAD
>TRBD2|many|TRBV6-1
ASSDRKKERGVPDTQY
>.|.|TRBV6-6
ASSSSKPEQY
>TRBD2|few|TRBV4-2
ASSQVTSGGVNEQF
>.|few|TRBV20-1
SSAGTTYGYT
>.|.|TRBV28
ASSLQAGVSNQPQH
>TRBD1|.|TRBV5-4
ASSLPRQGVIDTQY
>.|few|TRBV4-3
ASSQDTLGYRREQY
>TRBD2|.|TRBV3-1
ASSQEKAGGRSNEQF
>.|once|TRBV4-2
ASSPKSAGDTEAF
>TRBD2|.|TRBV6-1
ASSALAGGSRKASYNEQF
>.|few|TRBV5-4
ASSRDMTYEQY
>TRBD1|many|TRBV7-8
ASSALDRDFSYEQY
>.|many|TRBV20-1
SAVRLNTEAF
>.|.|TRBV7-3
ASSLRGHSYEKY
>.|.|TRBV25-1
ASSALGGNEAF
>.|few|TRBV19
ASSMLGDAEQY
>TRBD1|.|TRBV6-8
ASSSLPRDRGLNTEAF
>TRBD1|.|TRBV6-1
ASSKRDRPYGYT
>TRBD2|many|TRBV7-8
ASSPSGGETQY
>.|.|TRBV6-5
ASSYSGGYEQF
>.|.|TRBV7-9
ASVKQGEAF
>TRBD1|.|TRBV19
ASSSRQGLSNQPQH
>TRBD2|many|TRBV11-2
ASSSLKRGSYEQY
>TRBD2|many|TRBV7-8
ASSLTSGGKTMRQF